This T cell receptor beta chain was found in a study of T cells in Graves' hyperthyroidism and ophthalmopathy. Findings and limits, study-wide: Blood held most thyroid clonotypes expanded above 0.001 frequency.

Regions amplified from RNA transcripts were the TCR beta CDR3 regions. The TCR CDR3 was amplified in a first-round RT-PCR using the HTBI primer set. From the multiplex PCR reads, TCRdb called clonotypes with MiXCR, one entry per CDR3 protein. The sample holds under 130,000 distinct CDR3 sequences, 47% seen once. This clonotype is a singleton in its sample. Its specificity is not known. This CDR3 is built from 16 residues. Germline CDR1 is SGDLS and CDR2 is YYNGEE. The V end lost 0 bases, the J end lost 0 bases, and 7 bases lay between the germline ends. Any patient presenting with uncontrolled infection, other autoimmune disease, pregnancy or lactation was left out. PBMCs were collected from an approximately 9 ml volume of fresh peripheral blood.

The chain carries TRBV9 and TRBJ1-6; no clear D. The sequenced sample consisted of blood. This TCR was sampled from a middle-aged man with Graves' hyperthyroidism. The CDR3 here is CASSVDTNSYNSPLHF. The CDR3 bases are TGTGCCAGCAGCGTAGACACTAACTCCTATAATTCACCCCTCCACTTT. Full variable domain (missing parts from reference TRBV9 and TRBJ1-6): DSGVTQTPKHLITATGQRVTLRCSPRSGDLSVYWYQQSLDQGLQFLIQYYNGEERAKGNILERFSAQQFPDLHSELNLSSLELGDSALYFCASSVDTNSYNSPLHFGNGTRLTVT.